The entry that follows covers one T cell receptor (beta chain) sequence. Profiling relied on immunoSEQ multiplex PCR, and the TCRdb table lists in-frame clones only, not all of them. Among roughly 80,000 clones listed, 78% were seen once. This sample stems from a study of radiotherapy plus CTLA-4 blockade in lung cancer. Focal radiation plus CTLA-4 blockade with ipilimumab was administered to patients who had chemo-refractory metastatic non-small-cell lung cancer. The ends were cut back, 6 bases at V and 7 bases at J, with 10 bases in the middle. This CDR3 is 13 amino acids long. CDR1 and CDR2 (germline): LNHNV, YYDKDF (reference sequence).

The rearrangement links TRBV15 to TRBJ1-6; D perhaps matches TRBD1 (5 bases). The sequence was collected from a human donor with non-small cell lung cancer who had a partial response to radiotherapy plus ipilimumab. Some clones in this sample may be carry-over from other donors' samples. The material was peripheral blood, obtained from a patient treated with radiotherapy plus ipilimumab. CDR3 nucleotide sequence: TGTGCCACCAGGGGGCCGGCAAATTCACCCCTCCACTTT. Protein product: CATRGPANSPLHF. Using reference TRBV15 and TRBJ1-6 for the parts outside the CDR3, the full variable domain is DAMVIQNPRYQVTQFGKPVTLSCSQTLNHNVMYWYQQKSSQAPKLLFHYYDKDFNNEADTPDNFQSRRPNTSFCFLDIRSPGLGDTAMYLCATRGPANSPLHFGNGTRLTVT.